This T cell receptor beta chain stems from a study of shared clonotypes between healthy human individuals (dated by TCRdb to 2018 to 2021). About the investigation overall: The cohort included a few men and a couple of women between 18 and 49 years of age. Per donor, leukapheresis produced somewhere between about 0.85 and 8.9 billion PBMCs. For each donor, CD4 naive and CD4 memory were each run on three plates, CD8 naive on two plates, and CD8 memory on one plate. To estimate repertoire size and how much clonotype sharing occurs between individuals, the study deeply sequenced the blood TCR repertoires of five healthy adults. Different laboratories and diverse techniques were used to prepare libraries and sequence TCR repertoires, to increase sequencing depth and limit assay-specific biases.

CD8 naive samples were obtained by positive selection for CCR7 among CD45RO-negative cells, yielding a CD45RA+CCR7+ population from which TemRA cells were excluded. The donors were healthy, HIV-negative adults who had no recently reported acute infections or vaccinations. Every donor was a Caucasian adult living in Nashville, Tennessee, USA. After blood collection by leukapheresis, PBMCs were isolated using Ficoll-Histopaque density gradient centrifugation and then cryopreserved in the vapor phase of liquid nitrogen. Analytical flow cytometry was used to check the purity and quantity of each magnetically sorted T cell population. From each sorted fraction, genomic DNA was isolated and quantified by UV absorbance on a Nanodrop 2000c. The paper as a whole reports these results and caveats: Pairwise subsampling led to the expectation that sequencing depth would affect the degree of clonotype sharing among donors. Because the study included only a small number of donors, the genetic and exposure-history diversity represented was limited. Naive subsets generally had larger estimated clonotype richness than memory subsets. When a few donors were compared, the shared fraction of clonotypes was 5% to 6.5% for naive CD4, less than 4% for naive CD8, 2% to 2.5% for memory CD4, and 0.4% for memory CD8. Sampling was restricted to blood, and TCR repertoires in tissue are likely to differ from TCR repertoires in blood. Higher generation probabilities were observed for clonotypes shared by all four sorted-subset donors than for non-shared clonotypes. Incomplete sequencing was indicated by rarefaction of sorted-subset datasets, despite the large sequencing depth.

With respect to this clone: What this receptor recognizes is not known. No per-base quality is available; no much larger clone lies one base away.

In the germline V gene, CDR1 corresponds to SGHRS and CDR2 to YFSETQ. Trimming takes 2 bases off V and 2 bases off J; junction bases not matched to a gene: 10. Taken from cysteine to phenylalanine, the CDR3 has 18 residues. The CDR3 DNA has 54 bases and is translated from base 1. Using the deep immunoSEQ assay, TCR CDR3 regions were amplified from genomic DNA by multiplex PCR. Extracted genomic DNA from each cell subset was spread evenly across all wells of several immunoSEQ 96-well plates, with each plate serving as a replicate. Each replicate PCR for sorted subsets received approximately 220 ng genomic DNA, equal to some 32,000 T cell genomes. The purified libraries were quantified using a Qubit 3.0 fluorometer, sized with a Bioanalyzer 2100, and then quantified again using the KAPA Library Quantification kit. A separate single-read 150-cycle Illumina NextSeq 550 flow cell was used to sequence each immunoSEQ 96-well plate. Per the authors' processing: The immunoSEQ output contained only junctional sequences without quality scores, so filtering could not match that applied to full-length reads. Sequences were annotated with PyIR, a Python wrapper for IgBLAST v1.9, and V/J genes and CDR3 were assigned using IMGT germline references. Reads were removed for weak V/J assignments (E-value above 1e-6), missing CDR3, stop codons, out-of-frame junctions, or ambiguous translated residues. V3J clonotypes were defined as sequences sharing the same inferred V gene, J gene, and CDR3 amino acid sequence. Percentage overlap between repertoires was calculated by dividing the number of shared unique clonotypes by the size of the smaller repertoire. Richness of each repertoire was evaluated using RTK rarefaction, the Chao1 estimator, and Recon v2.1 estimates of unobserved clonotypes. OLGA was used to compute generation probabilities for all TCRbeta clonotypes that the gDNA method yielded from a handful of donors. TCRdb obtained this table from immuneACCESS and retained in-frame rearrangements with V and J assigned. These tables miss some clones; where compared with another copy, unresolved V genes account for less than half of the shortfall, and the remainder is unexplained. The V and J calls and clone size were taken over from that table, and D and trimming were inferred from the DNA. Here the sample has some 2 million clones; about 95% occur a single time. The ten biggest clones cover approximately 1.2% of the sample.

The chain was built from TRBV5-1 and TRBJ2-3; 11 bases in the middle match TRBD2. The sample consisted of naive CD8+ T cells sorted from blood. In the paper's terms, the cell subset or site label means: CD45RA+CCR7+. This clonotype was sampled from a young man in good health. The CDR3: CASSFLSQTSGVTDTQYF. The base sequence is TGCGCCAGCAGCTTCCTATCCCAGACTAGCGGGGTCACAGATACGCAGTATTTT.